This T cell receptor (beta chain) was profiled in a study of shared clonotypes between healthy human individuals. Study findings and constraints: Naive subsets generally had larger estimated richness than memory subsets. The naive CD4 repertoires of a handful of donors were compared, and roughly 5% of clonotypes were shared.

Concerning this clone itself: Antigen unknown.

At a deep level, the assay was run. Method: immunoSEQ multiplex PCR; TCRdb's copy keeps in-frame clones and lacks some. The sample has roughly 600,000 clones, 95% to 98% seen once; the top ten hold roughly 0.29%. As defined, naive CD8 cells were CD45RO-negative and positively selected for CCR7, with terminally differentiated effector memory CD45RA+ cells excluded. Germline V gene data show CDR1 as LGHNT and CDR2 as FRNRAP. This CDR3 is built from 17 residues. The trim removed 2 bases at V and 5 bases at J, leaving 9 bases unmatched. Specimen: naive CD8+ T cells sorted from blood. This chain joins TRBV12-5 and TRBJ2-2, with 9 bases matching TRBD2. The clonotype was recovered from a man younger than 45 in good health. For the CDR3, the DNA is TGTGCTAGTGGTTTGTGGGGAGCGGGAGGCCCAACCGGGGAGCTGTTTTTT. Amino acids: CASGLWGAGGPTGELFF.